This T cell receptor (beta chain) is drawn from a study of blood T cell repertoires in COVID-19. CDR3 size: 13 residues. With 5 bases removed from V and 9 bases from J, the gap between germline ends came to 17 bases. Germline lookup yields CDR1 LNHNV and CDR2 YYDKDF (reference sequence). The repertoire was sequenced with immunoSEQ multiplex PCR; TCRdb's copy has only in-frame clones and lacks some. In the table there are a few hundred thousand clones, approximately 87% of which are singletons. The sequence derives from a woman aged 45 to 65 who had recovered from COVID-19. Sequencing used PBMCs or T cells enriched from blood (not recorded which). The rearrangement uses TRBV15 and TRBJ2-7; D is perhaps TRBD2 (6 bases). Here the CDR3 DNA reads TGTGCCACCAGCGGAGGGTCCTCGGGGGTGCAGTACTTC. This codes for CATSGGSSGVQYF.